This T cell receptor beta chain was observed in a study of blood T cell repertoires in COVID-19. Whole-study context: Samples came from the United States, Italy and Spain, spanning acute and convalescent COVID-19. Sources were T cells, B-cell-depleted T cells, or PBMCs; the material itself was cDNA or gDNA.

Those enrolled, adults aged roughly 18 to 90 years, came from some 23 US areas. Germline-derived CDR1 and CDR2 are SGHNT and YYREEE (reference sequence). The CDR3 covers 13 residues. V was cut by 4 bases and J by 6 bases, with 8 bases left in between. Only in-frame clones appear in the TCRdb table, and some are missing; sequencing was by immunoSEQ multiplex PCR. The table includes 200,000 or so clones, about 91% detected once. The chain links TRBV5-4 to TRBJ1-6; D is unclear. The sample comprised PBMCs or T cells enriched from blood (not recorded which). This clonotype was sampled from a woman aged 40 to 50 with acute COVID-19. This CDR3 reads CASSQEVNSPLHF. CDR3 sequence (DNA): TGTGCCAGCAGCCAGGAGGTTAATTCACCCCTCCACTTT.